This T cell receptor beta chain was captured in a study of post-analysis software for immune sequencing data. Overall study: Both relapsing-remitting and secondary progressive multiple sclerosis featured among the disease courses, as did progressive-relapsing multiple sclerosis. Points from the study as a whole: Under the F measure, samples that were prepared in one batch clustered strongly together. The study found significantly lower normalized Chao1 diversity in multiple sclerosis patients than in controls. Higher frequency in patients than in controls was seen for about five TRBV segments, with TRBV5-6, TRBV5-1 and TRBV20-1 among them.

The CDR3 loop spans 19 amino acids. Germline V gene lookup returns CDR1 SGHTA and CDR2 FQGNSA. The trim removed 2 bases at V and 5 bases at J, leaving 14 bases unmatched. Included in the TCR beta cDNA libraries were unique molecular identifiers. When roughly 0.9 to 10 million T cells were used, they gave hundreds of thousands of cDNA molecules. MiXCR, run by TCRdb on the PCR reads, gives a single entry per CDR3 protein. The sample yields about 430,000 distinct CDR3 sequences, 39% seen once. A word on this clonotype: Antigen: not known.

The chain combines TRBV7-2 with TRBJ2-1; the match to TRBD2 covers 11 bases. This clonotype was sampled from a girl aged 2-10 years with multiple sclerosis. The sequenced sample consisted of blood. This chain's CDR3 is CASSLPTGYAGLADNEQFF. The CDR3 DNA follows: TGTGCCAGCAGCTTACCTACAGGGTACGCGGGACTAGCGGACAATGAGCAGTTCTTC. Variable domain in full (rest from reference TRBV7-2 and TRBJ2-1): GAGVSQSPSNKVTEKGKDVELRCDPISGHTALYWYRQSLGQGLEFLIYFQGNSAPDKSGLPSDRFSAERTGGSVSTLTIQRTQQEDSAVYLCASSLPTGYAGLADNEQFFGPGTRLTVL.